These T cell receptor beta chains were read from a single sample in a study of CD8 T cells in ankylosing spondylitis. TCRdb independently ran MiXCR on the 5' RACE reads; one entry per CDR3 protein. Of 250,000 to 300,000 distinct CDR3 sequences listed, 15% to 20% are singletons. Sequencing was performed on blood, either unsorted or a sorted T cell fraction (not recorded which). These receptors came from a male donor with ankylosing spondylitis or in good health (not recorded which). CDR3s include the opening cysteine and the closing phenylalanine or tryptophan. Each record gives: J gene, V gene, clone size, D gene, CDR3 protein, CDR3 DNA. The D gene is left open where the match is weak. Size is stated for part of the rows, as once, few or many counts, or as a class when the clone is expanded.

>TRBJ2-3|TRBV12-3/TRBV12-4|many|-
CASSPWRGRTDTQYF
TGTGCCAGCAGTCCTTGGCGGGGGCGCACAGATACGCAGTATTTT
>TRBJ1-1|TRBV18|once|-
CASSHQEGGTEAFF
TGTGCCAGCTCACACCAGGAGGGGGGGACTGAAGCTTTCTTT
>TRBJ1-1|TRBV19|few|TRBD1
CASRRGGPDTEAFF
TGTGCCAGTCGAAGAGGGGGCCCGGACACTGAAGCTTTCTTT
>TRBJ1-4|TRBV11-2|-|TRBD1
CASSLRDRGEKLFF
TGTGCCAGCAGCCTCCGGGACAGGGGAGAAAAACTGTTTTTT
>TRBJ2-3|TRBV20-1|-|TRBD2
CSARPSGSPSTDTQYF
TGCAGTGCTAGACCTAGCGGGAGCCCAAGCACAGATACGCAGTATTTT
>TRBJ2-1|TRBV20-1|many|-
CSARGRDHFNEQFF
TGCAGTGCTAGAGGTCGGGACCACTTCAATGAGCAGTTCTTC
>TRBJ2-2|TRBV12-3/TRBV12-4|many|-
CASSYSGELFF
TGTGCCAGCAGTTATTCCGGGGAGCTGTTTTTT
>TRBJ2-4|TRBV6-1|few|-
CASLLDIQYF
TGTGCCAGCCTCCTGGACATTCAGTACTTC
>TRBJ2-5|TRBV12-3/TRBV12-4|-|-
CASSLEGRETQYF
TGTGCCAGCAGTTTGGAGGGGCGAGAGACCCAGTACTTC
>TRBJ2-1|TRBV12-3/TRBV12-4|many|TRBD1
CASSSHRGGEQFF
TGTGCCAGCAGCTCCCACAGGGGCGGTGAGCAGTTCTTC
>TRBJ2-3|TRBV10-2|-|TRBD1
CASTPWDRGSTDTQYF
TGCGCCAGCACCCCCTGGGACAGGGGGAGCACAGATACGCAGTATTTT
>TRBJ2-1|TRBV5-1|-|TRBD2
CASSHPGLAATGQFF
TGCGCCAGCAGCCATCCGGGACTAGCGGCTACGGGGCAGTTCTTC
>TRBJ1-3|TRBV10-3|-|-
CAISDPAGLSVNTIYF
TGTGCCATCAGTGATCCGGCAGGCCTCTCTGTAAACACCATATATTTT
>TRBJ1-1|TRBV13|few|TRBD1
CASRYMGQGAGNTEAFF
TGTGCCAGCAGATACATGGGGCAGGGGGCCGGAAACACTGAAGCTTTCTTT
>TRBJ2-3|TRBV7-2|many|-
CATLEGSASTDTQYF
TGTGCCACCCTCGAAGGTAGCGCCAGCACAGATACGCAGTATTTT
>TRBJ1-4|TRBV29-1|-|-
CSVNWGEKLFF
TGCAGCGTCAACTGGGGTGAAAAACTGTTTTTT
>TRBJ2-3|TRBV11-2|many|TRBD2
CASSLLSGSIDTQYF
TGTGCCAGCAGCCTACTCAGCGGGAGTATAGATACGCAGTATTTT
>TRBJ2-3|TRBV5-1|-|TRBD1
CASSFGQDTDTQYF
TGCGCCAGCAGCTTCGGACAGGACACAGATACGCAGTATTTT
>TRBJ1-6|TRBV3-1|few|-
CASSPMGGGNSPLHF
TGTGCCAGCAGCCCAATGGGAGGGGGGAATTCACCCCTCCACTTT
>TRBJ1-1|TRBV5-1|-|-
CASSAGGEYAFF
TGCGCCAGCAGCGCAGGAGGGGAGTACGCTTTCTTT
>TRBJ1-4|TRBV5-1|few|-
CASSLEGPGSNEKLFF
TGCGCCAGCAGCTTGGAAGGCCCCGGATCTAATGAAAAACTGTTTTTT
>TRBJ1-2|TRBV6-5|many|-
CASSYLGGADGYTF
TGTGCCAGCAGTTACCTCGGGGGCGCGGATGGCTACACCTTC